A single TCR beta chain is shown here with its context. V shed 4 bases and J 5 bases; nucleotides not matched to a gene: 13. The CDR3 spans 16 residues. The germline gives CDR1 SGDLS, CDR2 YYNGEE. In the authors' workflow: From reference gene primer amplification, estimates of nucleated cell counts were derived. Method: immunoSEQ multiplex PCR; TCRdb's copy keeps in-frame clones and lacks some. D and trimming were read from the DNA, whereas the V and J calls and clone size are those reported in that table. The sample holds more than 75,000 clones, around 80% seen once. The data stem from a study of blood T cell repertoires in COVID-19. The overall study: Spain, Italy and the United States supplied samples that represented acute and convalescent COVID-19. The cDNA or gDNA used as material had been derived from T cells, B-cell-depleted T cells, or PBMCs.

The sequenced sample consisted of peripheral blood. The chain carries TRBV9 and TRBJ2-3, with 7 bases identical to TRBD2. This receptor was obtained from a man between 60 and 75 years old with acute or convalescent COVID-19. CDR3 residues: CASSPSRGRELDTQYF. The CDR3 nucleotides are TGTGCCAGCAGCCCTTCGCGAGGGAGGGAGCTAGATACGCAGTATTTT.